This T cell receptor beta chain came from a study of cytomegalovirus exposure and HLA in healthy donors. General study points: In vitro confirmation showed a few CMV-associated chains to be CMV antigen specific.

13 Jbeta primers and 60 Vbeta primers were used for the PCR. Repertoires were generated with immunoSEQ multiplex PCR, while TCRdb's copy carries only in-frame clones and drops some. Among about 140,000 clones listed, around 80% were seen once. This CDR3 is 17 amino acids long. Germline assignment: CDR1 MNHEY and CDR2 SMNVEV (reference sequence). V lost 6 bases, J lost 7 bases, and 15 bases stayed unmatched. Note on this clone: Its antigen is not identified.

The chain uses TRBV27 and TRBJ1-4; 9 nucleotides align to TRBD1. The origin of this receptor is a man aged 35 to 55 in good health and CMV-seronegative. Sequencing was carried out using PBMCs. CDR3 coding DNA: TGTGCCAGCAGCTGGAACCACGGGACAGGGTTGAGTGAAAAACTGTTTTTT. This sequence encodes CASSWNHGTGLSEKLFF.